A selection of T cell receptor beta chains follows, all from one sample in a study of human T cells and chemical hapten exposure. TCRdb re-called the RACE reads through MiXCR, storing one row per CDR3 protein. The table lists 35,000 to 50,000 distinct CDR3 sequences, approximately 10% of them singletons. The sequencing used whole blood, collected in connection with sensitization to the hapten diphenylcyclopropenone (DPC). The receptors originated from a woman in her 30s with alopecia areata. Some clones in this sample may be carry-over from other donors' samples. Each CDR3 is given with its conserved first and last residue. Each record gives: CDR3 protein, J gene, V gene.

CASSLRTSGETQYF	TRBJ2-5	TRBV7-8
CSVDQETQYF	TRBJ2-5	TRBV29-1
CASSDVVGYEQYF	TRBJ2-7	TRBV12-3/TRBV12-4
CASSLERYLNTEAFF	TRBJ1-1	TRBV5-4
CASSRRGYEQYF	TRBJ2-7	TRBV7-8
CATSRRDTQYF	TRBJ2-3	TRBV15
CSARVRGSSGVTGELFF	TRBJ2-2	TRBV20-1
CASSQDGDNNSPLHF	TRBJ1-6	TRBV4-3
CASSGTGRNGYTF	TRBJ1-2	TRBV7-6
CASSVTDGVAEAFF	TRBJ1-1	TRBV9
CASSLADTDTQYF	TRBJ2-3	TRBV7-2
CASSLVPGELFF	TRBJ2-2	TRBV12-3/TRBV12-4
CAVRGGNEQFF	TRBJ2-1	TRBV27
CASSAATPYTEAFF	TRBJ1-1	TRBV7-2
CASSLWGSAEAFF	TRBJ1-1	TRBV28
CASSPTTSGGFRDTQYF	TRBJ2-3	TRBV9
CASSVAGRDTEAFF	TRBJ1-1	TRBV9
CASRLPGQGVPEAFF	TRBJ1-1	TRBV12-2
CASSSPRRYGYTF	TRBJ1-2	TRBV7-9
CASRSQGVTNQPQHF	TRBJ1-5	TRBV6-6
CASRGWGNQPQHF	TRBJ1-5	TRBV12-3/TRBV12-4
CASSPLATGANVLTF	TRBJ2-6	TRBV7-3
CASSLMARLQETQYF	TRBJ2-5	TRBV7-8
CATGDTEAFF	TRBJ1-1	TRBV10-3
CASSVDGSYGYTF	TRBJ1-2	TRBV9
CASIPPGTGTYEQYF	TRBJ2-7	TRBV6-6
CASNQAGGRTDTQYF	TRBJ2-3	TRBV7-2
CASSPESGQNGGYTF	TRBJ1-2	TRBV28
CASSYGTSNTEAFF	TRBJ1-1	TRBV6-6
CATSRTGTGGQYEQYF	TRBJ2-7	TRBV15
CASSPPSAETQYF	TRBJ2-5	TRBV7-9
CASSFDRGRGETQYF	TRBJ2-5	TRBV28
CASSFRTGDNVLTF	TRBJ2-6	TRBV6-2/TRBV6-3
CSAPRYTEAFF	TRBJ1-1	TRBV20-1
CASSFFGQGAYEQYF	TRBJ2-7	TRBV27
CASSKQGAEAFF	TRBJ1-1	TRBV5-5
CASSQTQGQGVAPQHF	TRBJ1-5	TRBV12-3/TRBV12-4
CASSQDSRAGGRTQYF	TRBJ2-5	TRBV4-2
CASSEQTRITDTQYF	TRBJ2-3	TRBV2
CATSPGTTYRDTQYF	TRBJ2-3	TRBV24-1
CASSFQGPYCYTF	TRBJ1-2	TRBV28
CASSPGTSSYNEQFF	TRBJ2-1	TRBV6-6
CSVESSTGSGEKLFF	TRBJ1-4	TRBV29-1
CASSLTDRGRDTQYF	TRBJ2-3	TRBV7-3
CASSDHSETQYF	TRBJ2-5	TRBV5-5
CASSGTVYEQYF	TRBJ2-7	TRBV6-2/TRBV6-3
CAWTYRGYGYTF	TRBJ1-2	TRBV30
CATNPSYEQYF	TRBJ2-7	TRBV6-2/TRBV6-3
CASSPTGPPQHF	TRBJ1-5	TRBV6-2/TRBV6-3
CASSSNNEKLFF	TRBJ1-4	TRBV7-2
CASIRANYGYTF	TRBJ1-2	TRBV12-3/TRBV12-4
CASSLESSYNSPLHF	TRBJ1-6	TRBV4-2
CASSFPPAGAFF	TRBJ1-1	TRBV7-2
CASSDGQGADTQYF	TRBJ2-3	TRBV6-4
CASSSADGGFHEQYF	TRBJ2-7	TRBV6-2/TRBV6-3
CASNPGTGGTNTEAFF	TRBJ1-1	TRBV25-1
CASSLVLGGTNTEAFF	TRBJ1-1	TRBV5-1